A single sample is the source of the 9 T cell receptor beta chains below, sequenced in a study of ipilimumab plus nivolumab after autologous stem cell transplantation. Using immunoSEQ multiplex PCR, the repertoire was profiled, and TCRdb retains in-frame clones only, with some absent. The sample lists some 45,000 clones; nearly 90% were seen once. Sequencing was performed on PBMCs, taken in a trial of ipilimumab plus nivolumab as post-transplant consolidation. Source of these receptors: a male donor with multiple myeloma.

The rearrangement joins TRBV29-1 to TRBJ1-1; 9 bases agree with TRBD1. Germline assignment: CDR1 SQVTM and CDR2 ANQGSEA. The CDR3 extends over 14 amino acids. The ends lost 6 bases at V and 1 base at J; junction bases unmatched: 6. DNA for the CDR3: TGCAGCGTGACGGGGACAGGGAGGAACACTGAAGCTTTCTTT. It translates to CSVTGTGRNTEAFF.

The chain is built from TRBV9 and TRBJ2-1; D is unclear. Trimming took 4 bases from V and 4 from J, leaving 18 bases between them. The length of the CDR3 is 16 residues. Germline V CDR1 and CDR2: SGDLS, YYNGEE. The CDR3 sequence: CASSISGHASYNEQFF. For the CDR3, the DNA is TGTGCCAGCAGCATTTCCGGCCATGCATCGTACAATGAGCAGTTCTTC.

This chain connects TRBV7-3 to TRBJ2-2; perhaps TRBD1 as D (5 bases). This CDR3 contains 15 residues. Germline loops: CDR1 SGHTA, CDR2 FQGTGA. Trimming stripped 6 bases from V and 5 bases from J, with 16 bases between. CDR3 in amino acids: CASSPQGSDTGELFF. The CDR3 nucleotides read TGTGCCAGCAGTCCGCAGGGTAGTGATACCGGGGAGCTGTTTTTT.

For the CDR3, the DNA is TGTGCCTGGAGTTTGGGACGGCTTTTATTATCCTACGAGCAGTACTTC. This translates into CAWSLGRLLLSYEQYF. The chain is built from TRBV30 and TRBJ2-7; D tentatively reads TRBD1 or TRBD2 (5 bases each). The V gene lost 2 bases and the J gene lost 1 base, with 18 bases spanning the gap. CDR3 size: 16 residues. Germline CDR1 GTSNPN, CDR2 SVGIG (reference sequence).

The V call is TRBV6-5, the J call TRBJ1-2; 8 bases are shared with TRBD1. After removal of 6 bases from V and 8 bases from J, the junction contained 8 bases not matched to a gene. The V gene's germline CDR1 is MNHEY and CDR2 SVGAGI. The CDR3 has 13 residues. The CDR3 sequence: CASRPDRGRGYTF. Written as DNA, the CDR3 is TGTGCCAGCAGACCCGACAGGGGAAGGGGCTACACCTTC.

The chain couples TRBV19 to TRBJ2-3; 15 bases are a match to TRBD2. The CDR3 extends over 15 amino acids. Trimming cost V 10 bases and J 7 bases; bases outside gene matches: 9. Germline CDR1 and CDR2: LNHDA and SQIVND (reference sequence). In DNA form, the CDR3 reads TGTGCCACCTGGGAGGGACTAGCGGGAGGAAATACGCAGTATTTT. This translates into CATWEGLAGGNTQYF.

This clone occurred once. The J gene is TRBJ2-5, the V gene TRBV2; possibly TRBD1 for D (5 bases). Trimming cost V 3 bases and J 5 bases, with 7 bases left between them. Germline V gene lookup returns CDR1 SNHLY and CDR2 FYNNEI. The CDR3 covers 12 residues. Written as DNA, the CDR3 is TGTGCCAGCAGTGACAGGGCGGAGACCCAGTACTTC. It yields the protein CASSDRAETQYF. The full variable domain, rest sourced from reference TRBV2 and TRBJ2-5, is EPEVTQTPSHQVTQMGQEVILRCVPISNHLYFYWYRQILGQKVEFLVSFYNNEISEKSEIFDDQFSVERPDGSNFTLKIRSTKLEDSAMYFCASSDRAETQYFGPGTRLLVL.

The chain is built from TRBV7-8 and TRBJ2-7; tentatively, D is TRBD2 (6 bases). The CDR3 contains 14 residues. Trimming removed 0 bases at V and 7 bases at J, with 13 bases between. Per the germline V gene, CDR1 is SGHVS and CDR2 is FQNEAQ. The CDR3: CASSLANRGNEQYF. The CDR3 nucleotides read TGTGCCAGCAGCTTAGCAAACCGGGGGAATGAGCAGTACTTC. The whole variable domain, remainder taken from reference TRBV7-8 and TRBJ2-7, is GAGVSQSPRYKVAKRGQDVALRCDPISGHVSLFWYQQALGQGPEFLTYFQNEAQLDKSGLPSDRFFAERPEGSVSTLKIQRTQQEDSAVYLCASSLANRGNEQYFGPGTRLTVT.

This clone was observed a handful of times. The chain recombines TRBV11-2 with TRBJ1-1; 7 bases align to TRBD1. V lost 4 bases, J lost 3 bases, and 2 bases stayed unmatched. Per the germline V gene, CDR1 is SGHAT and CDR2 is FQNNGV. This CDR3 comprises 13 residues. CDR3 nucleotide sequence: TGTGCCAGCAGCTCTCAGGGGGACACTGAAGCTTTCTTT. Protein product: CASSSQGDTEAFF.